This TCR beta chain was captured by sequencing in a study of shared clonotypes between healthy human individuals. Overall study context: Donors, aged 18 to 49, were a couple of women and three men.

The donors were adults (healthy and HIV-negative) with no recent acute infections or vaccinations. Deep was the level used in running the assay. Sequencing was performed with immunoSEQ multiplex PCR; in TCRdb, only in-frame clones are kept and a portion is missing. Of over 400,000 clones listed, over 75% are singletons. Unmatched junction bases numbered 7, after V lost 4 bases and J lost 6 bases. CDR3 length equals 14 residues. Germline CDR1 reads SGHRS; CDR2 reads YFSETQ. V usage is TRBV5-1 and J usage is TRBJ2-7; TRBD2 matches at 10 bases. The receptor comes from a woman between 35 and 50 years old in good health. Some clones in this sample may be carry-over from other donors' samples. Specimen: PBMCs. The CDR3 here is CASSPLAGEFEQYF. The DNA for the CDR3 is TGCGCCAGCAGCCCCCTAGCGGGAGAATTCGAGCAGTACTTC.